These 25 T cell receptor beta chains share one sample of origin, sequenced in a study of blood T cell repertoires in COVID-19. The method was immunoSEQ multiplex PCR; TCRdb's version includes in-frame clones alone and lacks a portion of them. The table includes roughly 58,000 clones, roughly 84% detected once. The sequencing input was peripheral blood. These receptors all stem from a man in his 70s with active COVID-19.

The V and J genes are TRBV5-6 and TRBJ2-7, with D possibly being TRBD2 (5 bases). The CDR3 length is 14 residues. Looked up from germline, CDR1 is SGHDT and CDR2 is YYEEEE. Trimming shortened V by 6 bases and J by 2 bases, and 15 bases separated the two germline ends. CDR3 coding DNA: TGTGCCAGCACCCGGGGAAGTAGTCCCTACGAGCAGTACTTC. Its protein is CASTRGSSPYEQYF. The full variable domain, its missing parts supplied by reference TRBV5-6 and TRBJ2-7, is DAGVTQSPTHLIKTRGQQVTLRCSPKSGHDTVSWYQQALGQGPQFIFQYYEEEERQRGNFPDRFSGHQFPNYSSELNVNALLLGDSALYLCASTRGSSPYEQYFGPGTRLTVT.

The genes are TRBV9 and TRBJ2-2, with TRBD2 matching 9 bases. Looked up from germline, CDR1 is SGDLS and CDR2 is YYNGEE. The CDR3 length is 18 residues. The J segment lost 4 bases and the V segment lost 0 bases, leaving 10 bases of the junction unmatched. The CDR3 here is CASSVAVSGRSTTGELFF. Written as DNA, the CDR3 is TGTGCCAGCAGCGTAGCGGTTAGCGGGAGATCCACCACCGGGGAGCTGTTTTTT.

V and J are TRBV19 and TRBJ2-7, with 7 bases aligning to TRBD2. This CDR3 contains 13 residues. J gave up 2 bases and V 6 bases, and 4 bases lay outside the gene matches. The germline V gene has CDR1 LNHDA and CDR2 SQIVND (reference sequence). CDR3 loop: CASRSGGAYEQYF. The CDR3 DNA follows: TGTGCCAGTAGGTCGGGGGGAGCCTACGAGCAGTACTTC.

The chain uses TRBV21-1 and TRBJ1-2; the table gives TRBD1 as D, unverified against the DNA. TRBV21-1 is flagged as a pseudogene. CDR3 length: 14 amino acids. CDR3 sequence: CASSCGQGAGGYTF. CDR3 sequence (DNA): TGTGCCAGCAGCTGCGGACAGGGCGCCGGTGGCTACACCTTC.

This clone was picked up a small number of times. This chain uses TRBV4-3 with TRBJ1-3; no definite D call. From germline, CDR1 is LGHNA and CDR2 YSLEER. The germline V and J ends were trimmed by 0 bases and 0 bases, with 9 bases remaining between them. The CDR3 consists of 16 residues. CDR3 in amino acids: CASSQDSQNSGNTIYF. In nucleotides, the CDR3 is TGCGCCAGCAGCCAAGATTCCCAAAACTCTGGAAACACCATATATTTT.

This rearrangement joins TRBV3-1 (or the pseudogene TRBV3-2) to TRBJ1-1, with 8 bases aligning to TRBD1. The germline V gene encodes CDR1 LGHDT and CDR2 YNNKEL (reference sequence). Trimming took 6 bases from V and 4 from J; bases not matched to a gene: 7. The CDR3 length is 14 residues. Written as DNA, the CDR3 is TGTGCCAGCAGTCACAGGGGGGTTGGCACTGAAGCTTTCTTT. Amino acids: CASSHRGVGTEAFF.

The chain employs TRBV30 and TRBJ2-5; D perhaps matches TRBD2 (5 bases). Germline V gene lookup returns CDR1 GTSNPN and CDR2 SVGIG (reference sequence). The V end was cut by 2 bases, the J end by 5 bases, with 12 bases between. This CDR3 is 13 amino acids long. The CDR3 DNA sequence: TGTGCCTGGAGTCGAGGGTGGCTGGAGACCCAGTACTTC. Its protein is CAWSRGWLETQYF.

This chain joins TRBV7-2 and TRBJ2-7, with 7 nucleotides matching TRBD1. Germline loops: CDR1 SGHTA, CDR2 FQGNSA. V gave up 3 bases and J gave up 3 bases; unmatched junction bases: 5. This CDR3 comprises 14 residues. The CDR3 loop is CASSFSQGNYEQYF. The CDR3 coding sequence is TGTGCCAGCAGCTTTTCACAGGGGAACTACGAGCAGTACTTC.

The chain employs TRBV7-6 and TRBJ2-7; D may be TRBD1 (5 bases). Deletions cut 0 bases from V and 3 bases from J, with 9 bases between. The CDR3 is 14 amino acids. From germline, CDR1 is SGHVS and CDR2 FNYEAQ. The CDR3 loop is CASSLAGRVYEQYF. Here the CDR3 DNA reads TGTGCCAGCAGCTTAGCGGGCAGGGTCTACGAGCAGTACTTC.

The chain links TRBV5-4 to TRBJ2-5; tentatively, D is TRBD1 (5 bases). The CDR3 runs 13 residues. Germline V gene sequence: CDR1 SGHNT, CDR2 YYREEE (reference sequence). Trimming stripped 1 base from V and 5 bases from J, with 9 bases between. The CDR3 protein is CASSLKGVETQYF. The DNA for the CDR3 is TGTGCCAGCAGCTTGAAAGGGGTTGAGACCCAGTACTTC.

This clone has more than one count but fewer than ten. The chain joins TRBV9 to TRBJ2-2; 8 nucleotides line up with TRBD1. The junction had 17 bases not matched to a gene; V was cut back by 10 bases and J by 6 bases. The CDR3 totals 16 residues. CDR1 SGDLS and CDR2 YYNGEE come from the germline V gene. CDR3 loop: CASQSIGRGPSGELFF. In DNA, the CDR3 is TGTGCCTCCCAGTCGATAGGCAGGGGGCCATCCGGGGAGCTGTTTTTT. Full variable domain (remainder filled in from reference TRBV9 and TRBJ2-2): DSGVTQTPKHLITATGQRVTLRCSPRSGDLSVYWYQQSLDQGLQFLIQYYNGEERAKGNILERFSAQQFPDLHSELNLSSLELGDSALYFCASQSIGRGPSGELFFGEGSRLTVL.

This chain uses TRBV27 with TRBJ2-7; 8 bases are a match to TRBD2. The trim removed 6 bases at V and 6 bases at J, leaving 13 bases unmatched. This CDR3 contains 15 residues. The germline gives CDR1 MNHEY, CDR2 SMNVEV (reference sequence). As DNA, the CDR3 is TGTGCCAGCAGGCCAGCGGGAGCCAGGCTCTTCGAGCAGTACTTC. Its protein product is CASRPAGARLFEQYF.

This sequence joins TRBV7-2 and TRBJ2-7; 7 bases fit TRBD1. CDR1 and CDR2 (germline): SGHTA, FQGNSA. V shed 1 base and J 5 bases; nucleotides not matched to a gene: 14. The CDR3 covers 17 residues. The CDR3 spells CASSLVAGRGRADEQYF. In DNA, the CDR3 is TGTGCCAGCAGCTTAGTGGCGGGCAGGGGGAGAGCGGACGAGCAGTACTTC. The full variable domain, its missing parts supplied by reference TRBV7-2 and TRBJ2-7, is GAGVSQSPSNKVTEKGKDVELRCDPISGHTALYWYRQSLGQGLEFLIYFQGNSAPDKSGLPSDRFSAERTGGSVSTLTIQRTQQEDSAVYLCASSLVAGRGRADEQYFGPGTRLTVT.

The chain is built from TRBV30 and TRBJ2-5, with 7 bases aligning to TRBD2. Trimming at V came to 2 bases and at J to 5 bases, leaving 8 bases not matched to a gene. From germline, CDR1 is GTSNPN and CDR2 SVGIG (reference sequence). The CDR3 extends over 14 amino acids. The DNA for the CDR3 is TGTGCCTGGAGTACCGGGACTACGTGGGAGACCCAGTACTTC. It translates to CAWSTGTTWETQYF. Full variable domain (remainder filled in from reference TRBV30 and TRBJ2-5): SQTIHQWPATLVQPVGSPLSLECTVEGTSNPNLYWYRQAAGRGLQLLFYSVGIGQISSEVPQNLSASRPQDRQFILSSKKLLLSDSGFYLCAWSTGTTWETQYFGPGTRLLVL.

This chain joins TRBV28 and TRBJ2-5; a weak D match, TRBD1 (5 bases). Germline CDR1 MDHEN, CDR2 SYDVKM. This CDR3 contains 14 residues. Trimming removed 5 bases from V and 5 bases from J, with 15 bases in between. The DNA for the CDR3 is TGTGCCAGCAGTGGGGCCCAAGCCATGGAGACCCAGTACTTC. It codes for CASSGAQAMETQYF.

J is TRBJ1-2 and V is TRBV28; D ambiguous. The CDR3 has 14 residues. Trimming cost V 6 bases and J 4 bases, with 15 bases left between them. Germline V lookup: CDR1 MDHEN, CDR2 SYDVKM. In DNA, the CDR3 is TGTGCCAGCAGCACACCTGCCGGAGGCTATGGCTACACCTTC. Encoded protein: CASSTPAGGYGYTF.

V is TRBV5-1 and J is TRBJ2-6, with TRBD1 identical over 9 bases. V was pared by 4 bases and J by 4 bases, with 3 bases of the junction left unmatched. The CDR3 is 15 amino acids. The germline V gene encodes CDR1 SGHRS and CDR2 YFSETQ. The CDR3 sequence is CASSGTGSGANVLTF. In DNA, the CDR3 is TGCGCCAGCAGCGGGACAGGGTCCGGGGCCAACGTCCTGACTTTC.

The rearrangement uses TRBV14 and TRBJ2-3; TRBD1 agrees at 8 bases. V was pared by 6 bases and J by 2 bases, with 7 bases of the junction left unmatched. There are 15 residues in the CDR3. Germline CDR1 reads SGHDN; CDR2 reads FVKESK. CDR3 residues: CASRPGTGNTDTQYF. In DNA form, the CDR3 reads TGTGCCAGCAGACCCGGGACAGGAAACACAGATACGCAGTATTTT.

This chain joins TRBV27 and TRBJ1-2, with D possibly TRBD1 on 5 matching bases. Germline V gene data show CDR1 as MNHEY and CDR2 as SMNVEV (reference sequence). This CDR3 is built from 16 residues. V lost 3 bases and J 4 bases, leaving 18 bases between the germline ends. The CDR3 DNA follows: TGTGCCAGCAGTTTTCAGGATCCGGGTAGGGGCTATGGCTACACCTTC. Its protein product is CASSFQDPGRGYGYTF.

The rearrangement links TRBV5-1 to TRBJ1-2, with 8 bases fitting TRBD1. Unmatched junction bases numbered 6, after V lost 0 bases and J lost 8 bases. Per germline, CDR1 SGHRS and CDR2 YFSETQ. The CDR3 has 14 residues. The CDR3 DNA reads TGCGCCAGCAGCTTGGACGGACAGGGCGGGGGCTACACCTTC. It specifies CASSLDGQGGGYTF.

The CDR3 DNA sequence: TGTGCCAGCAGTCAACTCCCCTCTTGGACTAGCGGGTACAATGAGCAGTTCTTC. It specifies CASSQLPSWTSGYNEQFF. This chain connects TRBV25-1 to TRBJ2-1; 11 bases align to TRBD2. The germline V gene has CDR1 MGHDK and CDR2 SYGVNS. The CDR3 has 18 amino acids. With V trimmed by 5 bases and J by 4 bases, 13 bases remained unmatched. The full variable domain, completed using reference TRBV25-1 and TRBJ2-1, is EADIYQTPRYLVIGTGKKITLECSQTMGHDKMYWYQQDPGMELHLIHYSYGVNSTEKGDLSSESTVSRIRTEHFPLTLESARPSHTSQYLCASSQLPSWTSGYNEQFFGPGTRLTVL.

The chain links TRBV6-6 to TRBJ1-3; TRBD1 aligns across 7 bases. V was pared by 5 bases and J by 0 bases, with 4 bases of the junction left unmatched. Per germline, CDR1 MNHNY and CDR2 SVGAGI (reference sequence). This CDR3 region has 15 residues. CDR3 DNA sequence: TGTGCCAGCAGTCTGCGACAGGGCTCTGGAAACACCATATATTTT. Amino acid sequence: CASSLRQGSGNTIYF.

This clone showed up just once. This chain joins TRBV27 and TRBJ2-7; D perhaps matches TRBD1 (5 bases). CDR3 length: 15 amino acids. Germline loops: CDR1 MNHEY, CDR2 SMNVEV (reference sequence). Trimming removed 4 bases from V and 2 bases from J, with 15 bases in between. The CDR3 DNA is TGTGCCAGCAGTTCAAGGACAAGGGATCCCTACGAGCAGTACTTC. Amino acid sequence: CASSSRTRDPYEQYF.

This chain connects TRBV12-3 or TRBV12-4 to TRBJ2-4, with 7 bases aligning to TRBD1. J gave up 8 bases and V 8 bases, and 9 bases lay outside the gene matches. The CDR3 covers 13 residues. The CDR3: CASSKGTVDIQYF. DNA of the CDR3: TGTGCCAGCTCCAAAGGGACAGTTGACATTCAGTACTTC.

The CDR3 protein is CASSEAQQGLYGYTF. The CDR3 coding sequence is TGTGCCAGCAGTGAAGCGCAACAGGGACTATATGGCTACACCTTC. The V and J genes are TRBV6-1 and TRBJ1-2, with TRBD1 as a possible D gene (6 bases). The V gene lost 0 bases and the J gene lost 5 bases, with 13 bases spanning the gap. CDR1 MNHNS and CDR2 SASEGT come from the germline V gene. The CDR3 runs to 15 residues.